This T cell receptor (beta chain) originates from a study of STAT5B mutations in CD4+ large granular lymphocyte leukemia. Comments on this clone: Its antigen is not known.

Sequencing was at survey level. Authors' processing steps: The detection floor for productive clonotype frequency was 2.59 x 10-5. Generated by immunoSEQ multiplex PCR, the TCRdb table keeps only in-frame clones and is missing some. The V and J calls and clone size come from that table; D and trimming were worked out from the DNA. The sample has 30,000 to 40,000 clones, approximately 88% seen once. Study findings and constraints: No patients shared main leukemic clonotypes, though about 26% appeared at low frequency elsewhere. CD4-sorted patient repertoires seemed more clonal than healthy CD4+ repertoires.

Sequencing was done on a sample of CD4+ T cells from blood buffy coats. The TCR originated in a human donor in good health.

CDR3 amino acids: CAWSARTSGNSDTQYF. The CDR3, as DNA: TGTGCCTGGAGTGCGAGGACTAGCGGGAACTCAGATACGCAGTATTTT. The chain has TRBV30 and TRBJ2-3; TRBD2 matches at 12 bases. The CDR3 has 16 residues. Germline V lookup: CDR1 GTSNPN, CDR2 SVGIG (reference sequence). After removal of 1 base from V and 4 bases from J, the junction contained 6 bases not matched to a gene.